A selection of T cell receptor beta chains follows, all from one sample in a study of cytomegalovirus exposure and HLA in healthy donors. Profiled with immunoSEQ multiplex PCR; TCRdb holds only in-frame clones, not every one. The table has 160,000 or so clones, 65% to 85% seen once. The sequenced material came from PBMCs. Receptors were obtained from a man aged 45-65 years in good health and CMV-seropositive. The CDR3 runs from the conserved cysteine through the conserved F or W.

V gene,CDR3 length,CDR3 protein
TRBV27,18,CASSLLDRASSGANVLTF
TRBV2,15,CASGGGQGLSYEQYF
TRBV28,15,CASSPWDRGYNEQFF
TRBV6-5,16,CASSYLGLAGGYEQYF
TRBV6-1,13,CASTGLINYGYTF
TRBV28,13,CATSGGTAYEQYF
TRBV9,16,CASSVGSGGPTDTQYF
TRBV30,14,CALKQGLGNTEAFF
TRBV27,12,CASSFQGQDYTF
TRBV18,16,CASSPPGQGPTDTQYF
TRBV5-1,15,CASSPIAGGEETQYF
TRBV7-3,15,CASSRTRGGRETQYF
TRBV10-3,15,CAISTRGKSTDTQYF
TRBV5-6,13,CASSFDRDTEAFF
TRBV28,16,CASTWEGGRGTGELFF
TRBV6-6,16,CASSSPTSGVTYEQYF
TRBV5-5,14,CASSLVGQTYGYTF
TRBV27,13,CASRPGRVREAFF
TRBV5-1,14,CASATGGQNEKLFF
TRBV5-1,14,CASSYQGWNTEAFF
TRBV9,16,CASSPRLAGGQETQYF
TRBV18,15,CASSPPQGRNEKLFF
TRBV25-1,15,CASSPDRVFGNTIYF
TRBV5-1,17,CASSLVGWRGRRETQYF
TRBV18,13,CASSPGLLETQYF
TRBV2,14,CASSGGTGISPLHF
TRBV28,14,CASVIAGQGAYTTF
TRBV29-1,14,CSSKPHPSTDTQYF
TRBV25-1,18,CASSPGWEGEVRVGEQYF
TRBV18,17,CASSLTLLAGLQETQYF
TRBV6-5,13,CASSRQGYNEQFF
TRBV5-1,16,CASSFSTGDSSYEQYF
TRBV7-3,13,CASSLTGGGGYTF
TRBV2,15,CARPRDTSNTGELFF
TRBV5-4,15,CVSSLDGGLLYGYTF
TRBV6-5,13,CASSYSRSQPQHF
TRBV27,15,CASSRQLQMNTEAFF
TRBV7-9,14,CASSLAGGAGELFF
TRBV19,13,CASDPGQGHEQYF
TRBV2,13,CASGGTGREKLFF
TRBV4-1,17,CASSPGATAGGQGTQYF